This entry concerns a single T cell receptor (beta chain). Germline-derived CDR1 and CDR2 are MDHEN and SYDVKM. The V end lost 8 bases, the J end lost 10 bases, and 14 bases lay between the germline ends. This CDR3 comprises 12 residues. Time point indicated: newly diagnosed, previously untreated cHL patient sample. This sample stems from a study of PD-1 blockade in classical Hodgkin lymphoma. Data came from immunoSEQ multiplex PCR; TCRdb stores just in-frame clones and leaves some out. The sample has tens of thousands of clones, approximately 89% seen once. The chain couples TRBV28 to TRBJ1-4; D is possibly TRBD1 (5 bases). Sequencing used peripheral blood mononuclear cells (PBMCs). The sequence came from a human donor with classical Hodgkin lymphoma. CDR3 coding DNA: TGTGCCAGCTTGGGGCCGCTCGGAAAACTGTTTTTT. Its protein product is CASLGPLGKLFF.